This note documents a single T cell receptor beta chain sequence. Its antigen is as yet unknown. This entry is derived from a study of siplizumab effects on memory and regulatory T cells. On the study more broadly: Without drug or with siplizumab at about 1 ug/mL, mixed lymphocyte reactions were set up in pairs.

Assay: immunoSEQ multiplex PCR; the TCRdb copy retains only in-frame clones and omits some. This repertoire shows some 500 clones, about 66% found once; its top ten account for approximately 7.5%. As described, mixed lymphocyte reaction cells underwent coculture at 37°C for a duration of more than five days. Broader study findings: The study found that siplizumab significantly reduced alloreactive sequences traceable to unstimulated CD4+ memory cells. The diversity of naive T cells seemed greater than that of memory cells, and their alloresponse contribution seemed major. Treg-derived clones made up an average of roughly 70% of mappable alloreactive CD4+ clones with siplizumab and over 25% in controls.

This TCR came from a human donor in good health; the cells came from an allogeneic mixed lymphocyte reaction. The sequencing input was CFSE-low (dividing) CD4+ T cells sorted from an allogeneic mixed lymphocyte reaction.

The CDR3 loop reads CASSPPSRSTDTQYF. Here the CDR3 DNA reads TGTGCCAGCTCACCCCCCTCGAGGAGTACAGATACGCAGTATTTT. The genes are TRBV18 and TRBJ2-3, with no clear D. Per germline, CDR1 KGHSH and CDR2 LQKENI. CDR3 size: 15 residues. V was shortened by 3 bases and J by 3 bases, with 13 bases between the two germline ends.